This entry features one T cell receptor beta chain sequence. Its antigen is undetermined. The germline gives CDR1 LNHDA, CDR2 SQIVND (reference sequence). This CDR3 is built from 14 residues. V was clipped by 3 bases and J by 5 bases; unmatched bases: 2. Assay used: immunoSEQ multiplex PCR; TCRdb lists only in-frame clones, some missing. The sample contains roughly 70,000 clones, roughly 83% of which appear only once. This specimen comes from a study of a mutant IDH1 vaccine in newly diagnosed glioma. Study summary: Treated patients were approximately 60% male, around 40% female, mean age approximately 41 years. Earlier care involved radiotherapy, temozolomide, or both, and the majority received both.

Time point in this sample: week 11, during vaccination. In the vaccine, a single dose held 300 ug of the mutant IDH1 20-mer peptide, along with topical imiquimod. This clonotype originated in a woman aged 45-60 years with glioma. The chain is built from TRBV19 and TRBJ1-3; 9 positions agree with TRBD1. The sample consisted of PBMCs, taken from a glioma patient whose treatment included an IDH1 peptide vaccine. This chain's CDR3 is CASSITGGRNTIYF. CDR3 coding DNA: TGTGCCAGTAGTATCACAGGGGGCCGAAACACCATATATTTT.